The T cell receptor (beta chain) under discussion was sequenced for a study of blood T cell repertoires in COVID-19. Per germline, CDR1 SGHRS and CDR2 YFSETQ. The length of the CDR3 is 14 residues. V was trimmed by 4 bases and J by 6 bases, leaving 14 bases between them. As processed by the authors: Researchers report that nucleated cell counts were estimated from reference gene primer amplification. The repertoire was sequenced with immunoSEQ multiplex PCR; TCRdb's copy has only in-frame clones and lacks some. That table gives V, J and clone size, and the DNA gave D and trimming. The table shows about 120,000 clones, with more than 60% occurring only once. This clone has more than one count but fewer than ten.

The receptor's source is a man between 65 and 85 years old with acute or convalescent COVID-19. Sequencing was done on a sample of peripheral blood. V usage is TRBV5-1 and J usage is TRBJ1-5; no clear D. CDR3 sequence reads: CASSPGGEAQPQHF. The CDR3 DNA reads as TGCGCCAGCAGCCCGGGCGGGGAGGCTCAGCCCCAGCATTTT.